Many counts were recorded for the clone carrying this T cell receptor beta chain. The antigen remains undetermined. This sample stems from a study of shared clonotypes between healthy human individuals. Study-level points and caveats: Naive subsets generally exceeded memory subsets in estimated richness. Sequencing depth was predicted to influence how clonotypes are shared among donors. Non-shared clonotypes had lower generation probabilities than clonotypes shared by all four sorted-subset donors.

Sequencing used immunoSEQ multiplex PCR; TCRdb keeps in-frame clones, though not all of them. The top ten hold roughly 17% of the sample, which has a few hundred thousand clones, 87% seen once. The V gene's germline CDR1 is LNHDA and CDR2 SQIVND (reference sequence). Deletions cut 3 bases from V and 1 base from J, with 10 bases between. The CDR3 runs to 15 residues. CCR7-negative CD45RA+ TemRA cells were combined with CD45RO+ cells to form CD8 memory. Sequencing was performed on memory CD8+ T cells sorted from blood. Subset specified: CD45RO+ cells pooled with CCR7-negative TemRA cells. The rearrangement links TRBV19 to TRBJ1-5; D not certain. The sequence came from a man younger than 30 in good health. The CDR3 region is CASSIDGYSNQPQHF. CDR3 bases: TGTGCCAGTAGTATCGATGGTTACAGCAATCAGCCCCAGCATTTT.